These T cell receptor beta chains were read from a single sample in a study of Ad26.COV2.S vaccination and SARS-CoV-2 variants. Data came from immunoSEQ multiplex PCR; TCRdb stores just in-frame clones and leaves some out. The sample includes some 480,000 clones, 70% to 90% of them seen just once. This material consisted of peripheral blood, taken in a trial of Ad26.COV2.S vaccine versus placebo. These receptors were collected from a person aged 18 to 59 who received the Ad26.COV2.S COVID-19 vaccine or a placebo. Both conserved end residues are part of each CDR3. A D gene is named only where the DNA matches it firmly. Clone size is given for some rows only: seen once, a few or many times, or a class if the clone is expanded.

clone size: -; J gene: TRBJ2-2; D gene: -; V gene: TRBV5-4; CDR3 protein: CASQGSNTGELFF
clone size: -; J gene: TRBJ2-2; D gene: -; V gene: TRBV4-1; CDR3 protein: CASSLFSGELFF
clone size: few; J gene: TRBJ2-5; D gene: -; V gene: TRBV6-2/TRBV6-3; CDR3 protein: CASSYSPGGQETQYF
clone size: -; J gene: TRBJ2-1; D gene: TRBD2; V gene: TRBV9; CDR3 protein: CASSVFPGTSGSSYNEQFF
clone size: -; J gene: TRBJ2-7; D gene: TRBD2; V gene: TRBV7-9; CDR3 protein: CASSLYAGAGGPHEQYF
clone size: -; J gene: TRBJ2-2; D gene: TRBD2; V gene: TRBV6-6; CDR3 protein: CASSYSGGLAAGELFF
clone size: -; J gene: TRBJ2-3; D gene: TRBD1; V gene: TRBV28; CDR3 protein: CASSYYDRVRDTQYF
clone size: -; J gene: TRBJ1-2; D gene: -; V gene: TRBV6-2/TRBV6-3; CDR3 protein: CASSNGPYGYTF
clone size: -; J gene: TRBJ1-2; D gene: TRBD1; V gene: TRBV14; CDR3 protein: CASSQKQGAVYGYTF
clone size: -; J gene: TRBJ2-5; D gene: TRBD2; V gene: TRBV27; CDR3 protein: CASSLSSGETQYF
clone size: -; J gene: TRBJ2-7; D gene: -; V gene: TRBV5-1; CDR3 protein: CASSLRTSEQYF
clone size: -; J gene: TRBJ2-5; D gene: -; V gene: TRBV24-1; CDR3 protein: CASSRGRETQYF
clone size: -; J gene: TRBJ1-2; D gene: -; V gene: TRBV7-9; CDR3 protein: CASSLEATAHYGYTF
clone size: few; J gene: TRBJ1-5; D gene: -; V gene: TRBV12-3/TRBV12-4; CDR3 protein: CASTLLGNQPQHF
clone size: -; J gene: TRBJ1-3; D gene: -; V gene: TRBV5-1; CDR3 protein: CASSLEGNSGNTIYF
clone size: few; J gene: TRBJ1-3; D gene: -; V gene: TRBV19; CDR3 protein: CASRETGQNSGNTIYF
clone size: -; J gene: TRBJ2-7; D gene: -; V gene: TRBV27; CDR3 protein: CASSPYRVPFEQYF
clone size: -; J gene: TRBJ2-1; D gene: TRBD1; V gene: TRBV5-1; CDR3 protein: CASGFRDRGLYEQFF
clone size: -; J gene: TRBJ2-3; D gene: TRBD2; V gene: TRBV29-1; CDR3 protein: CSVGRTSGSKDTQYF
clone size: -; J gene: TRBJ2-5; D gene: -; V gene: TRBV10-1; CDR3 protein: CAGLPRRAFSAETQYF
clone size: -; J gene: TRBJ2-1; D gene: TRBD2; V gene: TRBV14; CDR3 protein: CASSKVSGRALNEQFF
clone size: -; J gene: TRBJ2-7; D gene: TRBD2; V gene: TRBV19; CDR3 protein: CASSTPGLAGVYEQYF
clone size: -; J gene: TRBJ1-5; D gene: -; V gene: TRBV16; CDR3 protein: CASSQGSYQPQHF
clone size: once; J gene: TRBJ2-1; D gene: -; V gene: TRBV29-1; CDR3 protein: CSVSSTYNEQFF
clone size: -; J gene: TRBJ1-2; D gene: -; V gene: TRBV28; CDR3 protein: CASSLQVNYGYTF
clone size: -; J gene: TRBJ2-1; D gene: TRBD2; V gene: TRBV6-5; CDR3 protein: CASTTGTRNHNEQFF
clone size: -; J gene: TRBJ1-1; D gene: -; V gene: TRBV5-5; CDR3 protein: CASSLGPGEDTEAFF
clone size: -; J gene: TRBJ1-3; D gene: -; V gene: TRBV11-2; CDR3 protein: CASSLVTNSGNTIYF
clone size: -; J gene: TRBJ2-3; D gene: TRBD1; V gene: TRBV14; CDR3 protein: CASSTRTGGTDTQYF
clone size: -; J gene: TRBJ2-2; D gene: TRBD2; V gene: TRBV9; CDR3 protein: CASSAGLGGGVTGELFF
clone size: -; J gene: TRBJ1-5; D gene: -; V gene: TRBV28; CDR3 protein: CASSNSWEAQHF
clone size: -; J gene: TRBJ2-1; D gene: TRBD1; V gene: TRBV14; CDR3 protein: CASSQVQGNAKNEQFF
clone size: few; J gene: TRBJ2-3; D gene: -; V gene: TRBV19; CDR3 protein: CASSIGLGRTDTQYF
clone size: -; J gene: TRBJ2-1; D gene: TRBD1; V gene: TRBV5-4; CDR3 protein: CASSSAGTGAYNEQFF
clone size: once; J gene: TRBJ2-7; D gene: -; V gene: TRBV27; CDR3 protein: CASSLLSRAGTYYEQYF
clone size: -; J gene: TRBJ1-2; D gene: -; V gene: TRBV5-4; CDR3 protein: CASIPEQNYGYTF
clone size: -; J gene: TRBJ2-1; D gene: TRBD2; V gene: TRBV15; CDR3 protein: CATSREGLAAYNEQFF